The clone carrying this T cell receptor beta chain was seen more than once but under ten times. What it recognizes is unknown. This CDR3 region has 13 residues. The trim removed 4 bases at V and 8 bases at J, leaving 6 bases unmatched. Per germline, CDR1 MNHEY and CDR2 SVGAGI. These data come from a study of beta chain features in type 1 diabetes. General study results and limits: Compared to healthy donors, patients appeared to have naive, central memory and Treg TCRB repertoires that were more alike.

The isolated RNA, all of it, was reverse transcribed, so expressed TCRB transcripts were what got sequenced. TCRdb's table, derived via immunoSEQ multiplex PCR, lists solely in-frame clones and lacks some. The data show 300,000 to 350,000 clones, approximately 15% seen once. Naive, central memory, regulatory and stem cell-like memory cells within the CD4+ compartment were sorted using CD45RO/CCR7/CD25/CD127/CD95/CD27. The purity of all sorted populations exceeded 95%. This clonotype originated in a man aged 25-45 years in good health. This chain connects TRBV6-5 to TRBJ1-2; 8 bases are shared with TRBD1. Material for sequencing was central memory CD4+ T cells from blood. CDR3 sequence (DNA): TGTGCCAGCAGTTCCGGACAGGGATGGGGCTACACCTTC. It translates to CASSSGQGWGYTF.